This T cell receptor (beta chain) is drawn from a study of shared clonotypes between healthy human individuals. This CDR3 region has 17 residues. Germline trimming cut 1 base from V and 9 bases from J; bases unmatched to any gene: 8. Germline V gene sequence: CDR1 SGHTA, CDR2 FQGNSA. This table comes from immunoSEQ multiplex PCR, and its TCRdb copy is limited to in-frame clones, with some not included. The table has more than 2,000,000 clones, roughly nine tenths seen once; the top ten hold over 0.12%. The J gene is TRBJ2-3, the V gene TRBV7-2; 15 bases match TRBD2. Material: naive CD4+ T cells sorted from blood. Subset described: CD45RA+ positively selected. The sequence came from a man younger than 35 in good health. The CDR3 DNA sequence: TGTGCCAGCAGCTTAGTAGGGACTAGCGGGAGGAGGGGGACGCAGTATTTT. Protein sequence: CASSLVGTSGRRGTQYF.